This TCR beta chain was profiled in a study of OX40 agonist ivuxolimab in advanced cancers. At the level of the study: Partial responses were achieved by three patients: one hepatocellular carcinoma, two cutaneous melanoma. Study results and limitations: Averaging showed that CD8+ T cells had more expanded clones than CD4+ did.

Note on this clone: Its antigen is currently unknown.

TCRdb's table, derived via immunoSEQ multiplex PCR, lists solely in-frame clones and lacks some. The repertoire holds some 77,000 clones, with about 83% as singletons. V lost 5 bases, J lost 5 bases, and 12 bases lay in between. Germline V lookup: CDR1 GTSNPN, CDR2 SVGIG (reference sequence). The CDR3 loop spans 12 amino acids. This receptor was identified in an adult with an advanced solid tumor such as melanoma, head and neck, liver or kidney cancer. The chain has TRBV30 and TRBJ1-2; D remains ambiguous. This material consisted of CD4+ or CD8+ T cells sorted from blood, taken in a trial of the OX40 agonist ivuxolimab. DNA of the CDR3: TGTGCCTGGGGTCCCGCGTGGTATGGCTACACCTTC. It encodes CAWGPAWYGYTF.